What follows describes a single T cell receptor (beta chain). Its antigen remains unidentified. These data are taken from a study of cytomegalovirus exposure and HLA in healthy donors. This CDR3 is built from 15 residues. The germline CDR1 and CDR2 sequences are SGDLS and YYNGEE. Trimming left V 0 bases short and J 5 bases short, with 13 bases between. The study's findings and limits: In a later analysis, HLA-associated beta chains showed higher expansion and lower generation probabilities than comparable chains.

PCR employed 60 Vbeta and 13 Jbeta primers. Only in-frame clones appear in the TCRdb table, and some are missing; sequencing was by immunoSEQ multiplex PCR. The table records some 150,000 clones, 82% of them present only once. The V gene is TRBV9, the J gene TRBJ2-3; the D is unclear. Sequencing was done on a sample of PBMCs. This TCR derives from a woman aged 45 to 65 in good health and CMV-seropositive. CDR3 nucleotide sequence: TGTGCCAGCAGCGTAGCTTATGATGCAGGAGATACGCAGTATTTT. Translating it yields CASSVAYDAGDTQYF. Filled out from reference TRBV9 and TRBJ2-3, the complete variable domain reads DSGVTQTPKHLITATGQRVTLRCSPRSGDLSVYWYQQSLDQGLQFLIQYYNGEERAKGNILERFSAQQFPDLHSELNLSSLELGDSALYFCASSVAYDAGDTQYFGPGTRLTVL.